The 28 T cell receptor beta chains listed next were all sequenced from one sample in a study of blood T cell repertoires in COVID-19. This table comes from immunoSEQ multiplex PCR, and its TCRdb copy is limited to in-frame clones, with some not included. The sample yields under 150,000 clones, roughly 80% seen once. Sequencing used peripheral blood. Every receptor here comes from a human donor with acute or convalescent COVID-19. The donor label of this sample is uncertain.

V gene TRBV3-1 (or the pseudogene TRBV3-2) combines with J gene TRBJ1-1; TRBD1 might be the D (6 bases). Per the germline V gene, CDR1 is LGHDT and CDR2 is YNNKEL (reference sequence). V was trimmed by 4 bases and J by 3 bases, leaving 24 bases between them. The length of the CDR3 is 18 residues. CDR3 amino acids: CASSPKIGGGWWDTEAFF. The CDR3 coding sequence is TGTGCCAGCAGCCCTAAGATTGGTGGGGGCTGGTGGGACACTGAAGCTTTCTTT.

The rearrangement joins TRBV24-1 to TRBJ2-5, with D maybe TRBD2 (5 bases). V was pared by 4 bases and J by 4 bases, with 12 bases between. Germline CDR1 is KGHDR and CDR2 is SFDVKD. CDR3 size: 14 residues. The CDR3 coding sequence is TGTGCCACCAGTGAGGCCCACGGAGGAGAGACCCAGTACTTC. Its translation: CATSEAHGGETQYF.

The V gene is TRBV3-1 (or the pseudogene TRBV3-2), the J gene TRBJ2-1; D perhaps matches TRBD2 (5 bases). V was cut by 3 bases and J by 7 bases, with 7 bases left in between. The CDR3 contains 12 residues. Germline-derived CDR1 and CDR2 are LGHDT and YNNKEL (reference sequence). As DNA, the CDR3 is TGTGCCAGCAGCCACCGGGGAAATGAGCAGTTCTTC. Translating gives CASSHRGNEQFF.

The V gene is TRBV11-2, the J gene TRBJ2-3; D perhaps matches TRBD1 (6 bases). Per the germline V gene, CDR1 is SGHAT and CDR2 is FQNNGV. V was shortened by 0 bases and J by 5 bases, with 9 bases between the two germline ends. The CDR3 has 14 amino acids. CDR3 region: CASSLDSGEDTQYF. Here the CDR3 DNA reads TGTGCCAGCAGCTTAGATTCAGGGGAAGATACGCAGTATTTT. Combining the CDR3 with reference TRBV11-2 and TRBJ2-3 gives the whole variable domain EAGVAQSPRYKIIEKRQSVAFWCNPISGHATLYWYQQILGQGPKLLIQFQNNGVVDDSQLPKDRFSAERLKGVDSTLKIQPAKLEDSAVYLCASSLDSGEDTQYFGPGTRLTVL.

This chain uses TRBV6-1 with TRBJ2-7; 7 bases agree with TRBD1. Germline lookup yields CDR1 MNHNS and CDR2 SASEGT. After removal of 2 bases from V and 3 bases from J, the junction contained 10 bases not matched to a gene. This CDR3 is 16 amino acids long. CDR3 in amino acids: CASSELEWQGVYEQYF. The CDR3 DNA reads as TGTGCCAGCAGTGAATTGGAGTGGCAGGGGGTCTACGAGCAGTACTTC.

The chain couples TRBV4-1 to TRBJ1-3; D not resolved. V dropped 1 base and J dropped 3 bases, with 10 bases sitting between them. The CDR3 sequence is 15 residues long. From germline, CDR1 is MGHRA and CDR2 YSYEKL. In nucleotides, the CDR3 is TGCGCCAGCAGCCAAGTAGGAGCTTTTGGAAACACCATATATTTT. Amino acids: CASSQVGAFGNTIYF.

The V and J genes are TRBV7-3 and TRBJ1-1; the D is unclear. The V and J ends lost 3 bases and 5 bases respectively, with 13 bases between them. The CDR3 has 14 amino acids. The germline V gene encodes CDR1 SGHTA and CDR2 FQGTGA. The CDR3 sequence: CASSFTPDITEAFF. The CDR3, as DNA: TGTGCCAGCAGCTTTACCCCCGACATAACTGAAGCTTTCTTT. The variable domain in full, completed from reference TRBV7-3 and TRBJ1-1, reads GAGVSQTPSNKVTEKGKYVELRCDPISGHTALYWYRQSLGQGPEFLIYFQGTGAADDSGLPNDRFFAVRPEGSVSTLKIQRTERGDSAVYLCASSFTPDITEAFFGQGTRLTVV.

The CDR3 region has the DNA TGTGCCAGCAGCCTGGGGGGTAGACCCCAGCATTTT. As protein: CASSLGGRPQHF. The chain uses TRBV3-1 (or the pseudogene TRBV3-2) and TRBJ1-5, with D perhaps matching TRBD1 (5 bases). Trimming took off 4 bases at V and 10 bases at J, with 11 bases between the two ends. Germline V gene sequence: CDR1 LGHDT, CDR2 YNNKEL (reference sequence). The CDR3 is made up of 12 amino acids.

V is TRBV19 and J is TRBJ2-7, with TRBD2 identical over 8 bases. The CDR3 is 14 residues long. CDR1 and CDR2 (germline): LNHDA, SQIVND (reference sequence). V gave up 5 bases and J gave up 1 base; unmatched junction bases: 4. CDR3 sequence (DNA): TGTGCCAGTAGTGTTAGCGGGGTATCCTACGAGCAGTACTTC. Translated: CASSVSGVSYEQYF.

Turning to this clone: The identical CDR3 is also encoded by other nucleotide sequences in the sample. This chain links TRBV11-3 with TRBJ1-1; 8 bases map to TRBD1. Trimming cost V 3 bases and J 4 bases; bases outside gene matches: 1. The germline V gene has CDR1 SGHNT and CDR2 YENEEA. This CDR3 has 13 amino acids. The CDR3 reads CASSFTGGTEAFF. The CDR3 DNA sequence: TGTGCCAGCAGCTTTACAGGGGGCACTGAAGCTTTCTTT. The full variable domain, in which reference TRBV11-3 and TRBJ1-1 provide the parts outside the CDR3, is EAGVVQSPRYKIIEKKQPVAFWCNPISGHNTLYWYLQNLGQGPELLIRYENEEAVDDSQLPKDRFSAERLKGVDSTLKIQPAELGDSAVYLCASSFTGGTEAFFGQGTRLTVV.

The chain combines TRBV2 with TRBJ2-2; TRBD1 matches at 10 bases. The CDR3 has 13 residues. V lost 10 bases to trimming and J lost 6 bases; unmatched junction nucleotides: 5. The germline gives CDR1 SNHLY, CDR2 FYNNEI. The CDR3 here is CAIGTGVAGELFF. In nucleotides, the CDR3 is TGTGCCATCGGGACAGGGGTGGCCGGGGAGCTGTTTTTT.

The chain combines TRBV5-6 with TRBJ1-2; tentative D call: TRBD1 (5 bases). The germline CDR1 and CDR2 sequences are SGHDT and YYEEEE. Trimming stripped 4 bases from V and 4 bases from J, with 17 bases between. CDR3 length: 15 residues. In DNA form, the CDR3 reads TGTGCCAGCAGCGCTCGGACATGGAAGGGCTATGGCTACACCTTC. This codes for CASSARTWKGYGYTF.

The CDR3: CASSVPQSSGANVLTF. CDR3 in DNA: TGTGCCAGCAGCGTACCTCAGTCCTCTGGGGCCAACGTCCTGACTTTC. The chain recombines TRBV9 with TRBJ2-6; D unresolved. Germline V lookup: CDR1 SGDLS, CDR2 YYNGEE. Deletions cut 1 base from V and 0 bases from J, with 8 bases between. The CDR3 is 16 residues long.

This chain uses TRBV24-1 with TRBJ2-1; weak D call: TRBD2 (7 bases). The V end was cut by 8 bases, the J end by 8 bases, with 15 bases between. The CDR3 totals 13 residues. Germline V gene sequence: CDR1 KGHDR, CDR2 SFDVKD. The CDR3 sequence is CATMWAGADEQFF. The CDR3 DNA sequence: TGTGCCACCATGTGGGCGGGGGCCGATGAGCAGTTCTTC.

This clone was seen a handful of times. The chain carries TRBV7-6 and TRBJ2-7; TRBD1 matches at 9 bases. Unmatched junction bases numbered 10, after V lost 5 bases and J lost 5 bases. The germline CDR1 and CDR2 sequences are SGHVS and FNYEAQ. This CDR3 contains 15 residues. CDR3 loop: CASSPARDRVHEQYF. The CDR3 nucleotides are TGTGCCAGCAGCCCGGCACGGGACAGGGTCCACGAGCAGTACTTC.

The J gene is TRBJ1-1, the V gene TRBV5-1; D is unresolved. The CDR3 is 15 residues long. In germline, CDR1 is SGHRS, CDR2 YFSETQ. Trimming stripped 0 bases from V and 0 bases from J, with 9 bases between. Written as DNA, the CDR3 is TGCGCCAGCAGCTTGGGCCAGGTGATGAACACTGAAGCTTTCTTT. It codes for CASSLGQVMNTEAFF.

The CDR3, as DNA: TGTGCCACCAGCAGAGGAAGGCTAGCGGGGGCGGGAGAGACCCAGTACTTC. This gives the protein CATSRGRLAGAGETQYF. This chain links TRBV15 with TRBJ2-5, with TRBD2 identical over 10 bases. The CDR3 has 17 amino acids. Per the germline V gene, CDR1 is LNHNV and CDR2 is YYDKDF (reference sequence). V lost 1 base to trimming and J lost 4 bases; unmatched junction nucleotides: 9.

The table lists this clone with a count of one. The V and J genes are TRBV6-5 and TRBJ2-3, with D tentatively TRBD1 (6 bases). Germline-derived CDR1 and CDR2 are MNHEY and SVGAGI. This CDR3 is 15 amino acids long. Trimming pared 6 bases from V and 0 bases from J, leaving 13 bases between. This CDR3 reads CASRVLQGSTDTQYF. The CDR3 coding sequence is TGTGCCAGCAGGGTTTTACAGGGAAGCACAGATACGCAGTATTTT.

This clone was counted a few times. The V call is TRBV5-4, the J call TRBJ1-6, with TRBD1 as a possible D gene (5 bases). The germline gives CDR1 SGHNT, CDR2 YYREEE (reference sequence). The V gene lost 0 bases and the J gene lost 7 bases, with 8 bases spanning the gap. The CDR3 covers 14 residues. This CDR3 reads CASSLAQGNSPLHF. The CDR3 DNA sequence: TGTGCCAGCAGCTTGGCCCAGGGAAATTCACCCCTCCACTTT.

This rearrangement joins TRBV24-1 to TRBJ2-2; tentative D call: TRBD2 (5 bases). There are 13 residues in the CDR3. Germline loops: CDR1 KGHDR, CDR2 SFDVKD. V lost 8 bases, J lost 4 bases, and 10 bases lay in between. In DNA form, the CDR3 reads TGTGCCACCACGGAGGTGGCCACCGGGGAGCTGTTTTTT. Translating it yields CATTEVATGELFF.

This clone was seen only a few times. The rearrangement joins TRBV11-3 to TRBJ2-7; the D gene is possibly TRBD1 (5 bases). CDR1 is SGHNT and CDR2 is YENEEA in the germline V gene. V dropped 5 bases and J dropped 2 bases, with 10 bases sitting between them. The CDR3 sequence is 13 residues long. As DNA, the CDR3 is TGTGCCAGCAGCCTAACAGGAGCCTACGAGCAGTACTTC. Amino acid sequence: CASSLTGAYEQYF.

Here the CDR3 reads CASSTGPYGYTF. The CDR3 DNA reads TGTGCCAGCAGTACAGGGCCCTATGGCTACACCTTC. The chain has TRBV2 and TRBJ1-2; tentatively, D is TRBD1 (6 bases). CDR3 length equals 12 residues. Per the germline V gene, CDR1 is SNHLY and CDR2 is FYNNEI. Trimming removed 5 bases at V and 4 bases at J, with 8 bases between. Full variable domain (remainder filled in from reference TRBV2 and TRBJ1-2): EPEVTQTPSHQVTQMGQEVILRCVPISNHLYFYWYRQILGQKVEFLVSFYNNEISEKSEIFDDQFSVERPDGSNFTLKIRSTKLEDSAMYFCASSTGPYGYTFGSGTRLTVV.

The chain recombines TRBV4-1 with TRBJ2-2; the D is unclear. CDR3 length: 13 residues. V gave up 4 bases and J gave up 5 bases, with 8 bases separating them. Germline values: CDR1 MGHRA, CDR2 YSYEKL. The CDR3 spells CASSRGGTGELFF. DNA for the CDR3: TGCGCCAGCAGCCGAGGTGGGACCGGGGAGCTGTTTTTT.

This chain joins TRBV19 and TRBJ1-1; no definite D call. Germline CDR1 LNHDA, CDR2 SQIVND (reference sequence). Trimming left V 3 bases short and J 2 bases short, with 4 bases between. The CDR3 has 12 amino acids. The CDR3 DNA follows: TGTGCCAGTAGTATCCCTAACACTGAAGCTTTCTTT. This codes for CASSIPNTEAFF.

The chain recombines TRBV5-6 with TRBJ1-2, with D hard to call. Trimming left V 0 bases short and J 2 bases short, with 11 bases between. Germline values: CDR1 SGHDT, CDR2 YYEEEE. CDR3 length equals 15 residues. The chain's CDR3 is CASSLGSKRNYGYTF. The CDR3 region has the DNA TGTGCCAGCAGCTTGGGATCGAAACGGAACTATGGCTACACCTTC.

This clone was seen only once. The rearrangement links TRBV30 to TRBJ2-2; the D gene is possibly TRBD1 (6 bases). This CDR3 has 15 residues. Germline CDR1 GTSNPN, CDR2 SVGIG (reference sequence). The V gene lost 0 bases and the J gene lost 5 bases, with 13 bases spanning the gap. The CDR3 DNA is TGTGCCTGGAGTGTACAGGCAGGGGAAACCGGGGAGCTGTTTTTT. Translated, it gives CAWSVQAGETGELFF.

The chain has TRBV9 and TRBJ1-5, with 9 bases matching TRBD1. The germline CDR1 and CDR2 sequences are SGDLS and YYNGEE. CDR3 length equals 15 residues. The V and J ends lost 3 bases and 3 bases, in that order; junction bases with no gene match: 4. The CDR3 spells CASSGGQGFNQPQHF. CDR3 bases: TGTGCCAGCAGCGGAGGACAGGGGTTCAATCAGCCCCAGCATTTT.

The chain combines TRBV6-5 with TRBJ1-2; D not certain. V was clipped by 0 bases and J by 5 bases, with 7 bases between them. The CDR3 runs to 13 residues. CDR1 MNHEY and CDR2 SVGAGI come from the germline V gene. This CDR3 is CASSYSAVYGYTF. The CDR3 DNA reads TGTGCCAGCAGTTACTCGGCAGTATATGGCTACACCTTC.